This TCR beta chain was retrieved from a study of read filtering for tumor transcriptome and immune sequencing. Study-level background: Patients were approximately 17 male and some 13 female, mean age approximately 70 years, range about 47 to 80. R-ISS stage counts were fewer than ten for I, approximately 16 for II, six or seven for III. Whole-transcriptome libraries were prepared after DNase treatment.

Germline V gene data show CDR1 as MNHNS and CDR2 as SASEGT. Trimming stripped 2 bases from V and 3 bases from J, with 13 bases between. This CDR3 contains 15 residues. From around 0.4 ug of RNA, a library with molecular barcoded alpha/delta and beta/gamma adaptors was made. One entry per CDR3 protein, called by TCRdb with MiXCR from the reads. Of tens of thousands of distinct CDR3 sequences listed, roughly a fifth are singletons. This TCR derives from a donor at least 40 years old with multiple myeloma. The specimen was a population of CD138-negative cells sorted from bone marrow. V gene TRBV6-1 combines with J gene TRBJ2-5; possible D gene TRBD2, 7 bases. In DNA, the CDR3 is TGTGCCAGCAGTGAACCAACAGGGAGGGAAGAGACCCAGTACTTC. It encodes CASSEPTGREETQYF.